What follows is one T cell receptor beta chain and its context. Its antigen is currently unknown. The sample is drawn from a study of blood T cells in healthy people across ages. Study-wide findings and caveats: A roughly linear age-dependent decrease characterized TCR beta diversity per million T cells.

Per germline, CDR1 DFQATT and CDR2 SNEGSKA (reference sequence). The CDR3 is 12 residues long. Donors ranged from roughly 6 to 90 years old and were healthy Caucasians in Russia. The authors extracted at least 6 micrograms of total RNA per sample. For the second PCR, which ran for 7 to 11 cycles, a sample-barcoded 5' primer and a J-beta primer mix were used. TCRdb re-analysed the 5' RACE reads in MiXCR, keeping a single row per CDR3 protein. The sample carries roughly 720,000 distinct CDR3 sequences, approximately 55% recorded once. This TCR was recovered from a man aged 80 or over in good health. Sequencing input: blood. The chain carries TRBV20-1 and TRBJ2-7; D possibly corresponds to TRBD1 (6 bases). Near its end, the DNA agrees better with TRBJ2-5, so the J call may be wrong. The CDR3, as DNA: TGCAGTGTAGGACAGCCCGAAGAGACCCAGTACTTC. Translation gives CSVGQPEETQYF.